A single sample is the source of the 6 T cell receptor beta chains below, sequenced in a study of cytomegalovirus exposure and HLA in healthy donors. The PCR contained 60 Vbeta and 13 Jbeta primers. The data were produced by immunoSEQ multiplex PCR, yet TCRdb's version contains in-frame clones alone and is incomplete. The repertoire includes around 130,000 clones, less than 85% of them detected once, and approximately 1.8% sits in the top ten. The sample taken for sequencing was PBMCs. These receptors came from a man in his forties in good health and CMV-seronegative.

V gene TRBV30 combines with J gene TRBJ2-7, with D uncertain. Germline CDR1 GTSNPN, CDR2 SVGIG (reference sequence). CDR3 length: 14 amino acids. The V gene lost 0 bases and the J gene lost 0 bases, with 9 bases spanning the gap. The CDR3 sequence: CAWSVTATSYEQYF. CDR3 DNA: TGTGCCTGGAGTGTAACAGCCACCTCCTACGAGCAGTACTTC.

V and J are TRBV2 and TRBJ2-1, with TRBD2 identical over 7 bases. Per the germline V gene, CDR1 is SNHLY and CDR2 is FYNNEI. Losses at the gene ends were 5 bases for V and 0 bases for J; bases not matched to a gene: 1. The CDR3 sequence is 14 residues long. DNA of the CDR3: TGTGCCAGCAGTCGGGACTACTCCTACAATGAGCAGTTCTTC. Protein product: CASSRDYSYNEQFF.

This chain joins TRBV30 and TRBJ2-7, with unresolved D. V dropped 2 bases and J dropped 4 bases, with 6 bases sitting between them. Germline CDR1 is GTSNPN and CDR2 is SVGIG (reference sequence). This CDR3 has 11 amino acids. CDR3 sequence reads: CAWSPGYEQYF. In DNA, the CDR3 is TGTGCCTGGAGTCCAGGATACGAGCAGTACTTC. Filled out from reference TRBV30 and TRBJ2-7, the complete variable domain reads SQTIHQWPATLVQPVGSPLSLECTVEGTSNPNLYWYRQAAGRGLQLLFYSVGIGQISSEVPQNLSASRPQDRQFILSSKKLLLSDSGFYLCAWSPGYEQYFGPGTRLTVT.

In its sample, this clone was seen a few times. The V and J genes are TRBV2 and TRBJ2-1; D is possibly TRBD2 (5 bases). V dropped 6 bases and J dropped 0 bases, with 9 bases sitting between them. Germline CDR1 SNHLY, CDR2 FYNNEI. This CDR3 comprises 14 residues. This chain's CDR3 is CASRDLSSYNEQFF. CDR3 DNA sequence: TGTGCCAGCAGGGACTTGAGCTCCTACAATGAGCAGTTCTTC.

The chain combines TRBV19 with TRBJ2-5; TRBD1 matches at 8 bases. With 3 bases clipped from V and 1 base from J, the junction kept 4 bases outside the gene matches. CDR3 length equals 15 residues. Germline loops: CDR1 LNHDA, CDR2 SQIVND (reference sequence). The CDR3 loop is CASSIWDRPQETQYF. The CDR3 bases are TGTGCCAGTAGTATTTGGGACAGGCCCCAAGAGACCCAGTACTTC.

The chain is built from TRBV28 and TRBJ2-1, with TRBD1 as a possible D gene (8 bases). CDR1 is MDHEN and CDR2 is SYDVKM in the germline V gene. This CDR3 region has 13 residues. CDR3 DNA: TGTGTAATCGGACAGGGAGGGTACAATGAGCAGTTCTTC. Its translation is CVIGQGGYNEQFF.